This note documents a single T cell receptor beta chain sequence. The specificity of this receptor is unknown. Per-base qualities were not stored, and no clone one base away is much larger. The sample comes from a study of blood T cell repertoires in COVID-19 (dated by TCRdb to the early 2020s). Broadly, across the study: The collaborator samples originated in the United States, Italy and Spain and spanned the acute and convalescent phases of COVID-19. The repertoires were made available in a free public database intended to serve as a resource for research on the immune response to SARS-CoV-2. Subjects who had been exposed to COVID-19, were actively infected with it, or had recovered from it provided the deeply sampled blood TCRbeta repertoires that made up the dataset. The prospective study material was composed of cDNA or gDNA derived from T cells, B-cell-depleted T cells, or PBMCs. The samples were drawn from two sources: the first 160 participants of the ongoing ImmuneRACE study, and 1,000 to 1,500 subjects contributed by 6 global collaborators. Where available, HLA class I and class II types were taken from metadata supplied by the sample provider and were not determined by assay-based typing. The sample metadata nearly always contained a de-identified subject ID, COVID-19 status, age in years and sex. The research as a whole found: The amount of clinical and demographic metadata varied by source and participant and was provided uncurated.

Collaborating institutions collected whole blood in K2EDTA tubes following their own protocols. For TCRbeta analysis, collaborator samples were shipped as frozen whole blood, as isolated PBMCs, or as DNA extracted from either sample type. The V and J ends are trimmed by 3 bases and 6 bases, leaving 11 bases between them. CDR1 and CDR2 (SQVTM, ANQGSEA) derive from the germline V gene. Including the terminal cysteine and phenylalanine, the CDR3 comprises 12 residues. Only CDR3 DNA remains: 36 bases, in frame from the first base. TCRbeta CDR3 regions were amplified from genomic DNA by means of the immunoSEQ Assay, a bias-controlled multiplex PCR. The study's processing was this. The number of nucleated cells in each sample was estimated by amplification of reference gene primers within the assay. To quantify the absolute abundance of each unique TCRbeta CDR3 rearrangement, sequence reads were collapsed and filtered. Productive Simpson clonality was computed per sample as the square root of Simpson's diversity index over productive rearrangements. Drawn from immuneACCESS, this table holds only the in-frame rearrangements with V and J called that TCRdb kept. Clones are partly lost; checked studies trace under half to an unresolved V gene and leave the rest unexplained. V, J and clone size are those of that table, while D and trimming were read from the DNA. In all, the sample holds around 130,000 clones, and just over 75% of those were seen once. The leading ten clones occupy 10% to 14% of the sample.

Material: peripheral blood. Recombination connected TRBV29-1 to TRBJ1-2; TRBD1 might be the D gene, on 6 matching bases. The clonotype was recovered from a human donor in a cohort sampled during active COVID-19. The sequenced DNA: TGCAGCGTTGATGGGCAGGGGAATGGCTACACCTTC. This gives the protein CSVDGQGNGYTF.